One sample yielded the 16 T cell receptor beta chains listed below, sequenced in a study of T-cell reconstitution after alpha-beta-depleted transplantation in children. Using unique molecular identifiers, the investigators prepared the TCRbeta library. One entry per CDR3 protein, called by TCRdb with MiXCR from the PCR reads. Of about 340,000 distinct CDR3 sequences in the sample, under 13% are singletons; the top ten hold around 2.4%. This material consisted of PBMCs from the stem cell graft donor, taken from the stem cell graft. The origin of the receptors is a human donor who donated a stem cell graft to a child with acute lymphoblastic leukemia.

The chain uses TRBV28 and TRBJ2-1; no clear D. This CDR3 comprises 14 residues. Germline assignment: CDR1 MDHEN and CDR2 SYDVKM. The V gene lost 6 bases and the J gene lost 3 bases, with 12 bases spanning the gap. This CDR3 is CASSWARGYNEQFF. The CDR3 nucleotides read TGTGCCAGCAGCTGGGCTAGAGGCTACAATGAGCAGTTCTTC. Complete variable domain (other parts from reference TRBV28 and TRBJ2-1): DVKVTQSSRYLVKRTGEKVFLECVQDMDHENMFWYRQDPGLGLRLIYFSYDVKMKEKGDIPEGYSVSREKKERFSLILESASTNQTSMYLCASSWARGYNEQFFGPGTRLTVL.

The chain recombines TRBV9 with TRBJ2-3; tentatively, D is TRBD1 or TRBD2 (5 bases each). The V gene's germline CDR1 is SGDLS and CDR2 YYNGEE. The CDR3 has 13 amino acids. V gave up 3 bases and J gave up 1 base, with 6 bases separating them. The CDR3 region has the DNA TGTGCCAGCAGCGCGGGGCGCACAGATACGCAGTATTTT. Protein: CASSAGRTDTQYF.

This chain joins TRBV20-1 and TRBJ2-5, with D perhaps matching TRBD2 (5 bases). V was trimmed by 2 bases and J by 0 bases, leaving 19 bases between them. CDR3 size: 17 residues. Germline V CDR1 and CDR2: DFQATT, SNEGSKA (reference sequence). CDR3 sequence reads: CSARPFGSGEYQETQYF. In DNA, the CDR3 is TGCAGTGCTAGACCCTTTGGAAGCGGAGAGTACCAAGAGACCCAGTACTTC.

This clonotype came up a few times. This rearrangement joins TRBV20-1 to TRBJ1-2, with a tentative D call TRBD1 (5 bases). Germline loops: CDR1 DFQATT, CDR2 SNEGSKA (reference sequence). CDR3 length equals 15 residues. Trimming removed 5 bases at V and 3 bases at J, with 19 bases between. The DNA of the CDR3 is TGCAGTGCTCCGCAGGGAAACCCAGACTACTATGGCTACACCTTC. This codes for CSAPQGNPDYYGYTF.

This clonotype was seen only a few times. The rearrangement joins TRBV5-8 to TRBJ2-1, with 12 bases fitting TRBD2. V lost 7 bases and J lost 9; bases outside the gene matches: 17. The length of the CDR3 is 17 residues. Germline V CDR1 and CDR2: SGHTS, YDEGEE. This chain's CDR3 is CASAYARRGLAGGEQFF. As DNA, the CDR3 is TGTGCCAGCGCATACGCCAGAAGGGGACTAGCGGGTGGTGAGCAGTTCTTC. The full variable domain, with the rest looked up from reference TRBV5-8 and TRBJ2-1, is EAGVTQSPTHLIKTRGQQATLRCSPISGHTSVYWYQQALGLGLQFLLWYDEGEERNRGNFPPRFSGRQFPNYSSELNVNALELEDSALYLCASAYARRGLAGGEQFFGPGTRLTVL.

In its sample, this clonotype was seen a few times. This CDR3 reads CASSILAGGSDIQYF. CDR3 DNA: TGTGCCAGCAGTATCCTAGCGGGAGGGTCAGACATTCAGTACTTC. The rearrangement uses TRBV2 and TRBJ2-4, with 12 bases aligning to TRBD2. With 5 bases clipped from V and 8 bases from J, the junction kept 7 bases outside the gene matches. The germline V gene encodes CDR1 SNHLY and CDR2 FYNNEI. This CDR3 region has 15 residues.

The chain couples TRBV7-2 to TRBJ2-3; D is possibly TRBD2 (5 bases). The CDR3 totals 15 residues. V was shortened by 5 bases and J by 1 base, with 13 bases between the two germline ends. The V gene's germline CDR1 is SGHTA and CDR2 FQGNSA. The CDR3 DNA is TGTGCCAGCAGCCCAGAACCGAGGGGCACAGATACGCAGTATTTT. As protein: CASSPEPRGTDTQYF.

V usage is TRBV5-1 and J usage is TRBJ2-7; D remains unclear. The CDR3 has 15 amino acids. V was pared by 6 bases and J by 1 base, with 17 bases between. Germline CDR1 is SGHRS and CDR2 is YFSETQ. CDR3: CASKRDQHESYEQYF. The DNA for the CDR3 is TGCGCCAGCAAACGCGATCAGCACGAGTCCTACGAGCAGTACTTC. Variable domain in full (rest from reference TRBV5-1 and TRBJ2-7): KAGVTQTPRYLIKTRGQQVTLSCSPISGHRSVSWYQQTPGQGLQFLFEYFSETQRNKGNFPGRFSGRQFSNSRSEMNVSTLELGDSALYLCASKRDQHESYEQYFGPGTRLTVT.

The rearrangement uses TRBV7-2 and TRBJ1-2; D gene ambiguous. Germline V gene data show CDR1 as SGHTA and CDR2 as FQGNSA. V was clipped by 0 bases and J by 7 bases, with 12 bases between them. This CDR3 spans 14 amino acids. The CDR3 nucleotides read TGTGCCAGCAGCTTAGCGAGTTTTGGGGTTGGCTACACCTTC. This codes for CASSLASFGVGYTF.

The chain employs TRBV5-1 and TRBJ2-7; the match to TRBD1 covers 7 bases. After removal of 3 bases from V and 3 bases from J, the junction contained 9 bases not matched to a gene. CDR3 length equals 15 residues. Germline values: CDR1 SGHRS, CDR2 YFSETQ. CDR3 protein: CASSSQTGIGYEQYF. As DNA, the CDR3 is TGCGCCAGCAGCTCGCAGACAGGGATCGGCTACGAGCAGTACTTC.

The genes are TRBV29-1 and TRBJ2-3, with TRBD2 matching 7 bases. The V gene's germline CDR1 is SQVTM and CDR2 ANQGSEA. The CDR3 is 15 residues long. With V trimmed by 0 bases and J by 3 bases, 6 bases remained unmatched. DNA of the CDR3: TGCAGCGTTGAAGATCTCGGGGGAGGGACAGATACGCAGTATTTT. Amino acid sequence: CSVEDLGGGTDTQYF.

The chain joins TRBV29-1 to TRBJ1-1; D ambiguous. The germline V gene has CDR1 SQVTM and CDR2 ANQGSEA. The CDR3 spans 11 residues. Between the trimmed V and J ends, which lost 6 bases and 8 bases, there was a span of 13 bases. This chain's CDR3 is CSVTRGGEAFF. As DNA, the CDR3 is TGCAGCGTCACACGGGGAGGCGAAGCTTTCTTT. Filled out from reference TRBV29-1 and TRBJ1-1, the complete variable domain reads SAVISQKPSRDICQRGTSLTIQCQVDSQVTMMFWYRQQPGQSLTLIATANQGSEATYESGFVIDKFPISRPNLTFSTLTVSNMSPEDSSIYLCSVTRGGEAFFGQGTRLTVV.

There are many counts of this clonotype. The V gene is TRBV18, the J gene TRBJ2-1, with 12 bases that match TRBD2. CDR1 is KGHSH and CDR2 is LQKENI in the germline V gene. CDR3 length: 16 amino acids. V was clipped by 3 bases and J by 6 bases; unmatched bases: 6. CDR3 amino acids: CASSPSPSGRANEQFF. CDR3 bases: TGTGCCAGCTCACCCTCGCCTAGCGGGAGGGCCAATGAGCAGTTCTTC.

Ten or more counts support this clonotype. The V call is TRBV28, the J call TRBJ1-5; D is unresolved. Germline CDR1 reads MDHEN; CDR2 reads SYDVKM. The CDR3 runs 16 residues. Trimming pared 2 bases from V and 0 bases from J, leaving 11 bases between. DNA of the CDR3: TGTGCCAGCAGTTTAATCAGGAGGTATAGCAATCAGCCCCAGCATTTT. Amino acid sequence: CASSLIRRYSNQPQHF.

There are a few counts of this clonotype. V and J are TRBV4-2 and TRBJ2-2, with D perhaps matching TRBD1 (6 bases). The length of the CDR3 is 13 residues. CDR1 and CDR2 (germline): LGHNA, YNFKEQ. V lost 6 bases and J lost 3, with 8 bases in between. The CDR3 sequence is CASSEGDTGELFF. Here the CDR3 DNA reads TGTGCCAGCAGTGAGGGGGACACCGGGGAGCTGTTTTTT.

This clonotype was seen more than once but under ten times. The J gene is TRBJ2-7, the V gene TRBV28; TRBD1 matches at 8 bases. Trimming at V came to 6 bases and at J to 6 bases, leaving 10 bases not matched to a gene. From germline, CDR1 is MDHEN and CDR2 SYDVKM. This CDR3 has 14 residues. Here the CDR3 reads CASSHGQGTSEQYF. The CDR3 DNA follows: TGTGCCAGCAGCCATGGACAGGGTACCTCCGAGCAGTACTTC.